This TCR beta chain was found in a study of blood T cell repertoires in COVID-19. Overall study context: PBMCs, B-cell-depleted T cells, or T cells were the source of the cDNA or gDNA that made up the material.

The V gene lost 3 bases and the J gene lost 0 bases, with 5 bases spanning the gap. The V gene's germline CDR1 is SNHLY and CDR2 FYNNEI. This CDR3 spans 13 amino acids. Profiled with immunoSEQ multiplex PCR; TCRdb holds only in-frame clones, not every one. The sample holds some 240,000 clones, around 82% seen once. Sequencing was carried out using PBMCs or T cells enriched from blood (not recorded which). The receptor was derived from a man between 45 and 60 years old who had recovered from COVID-19. This rearrangement joins TRBV2 to TRBJ1-2; D is uncertain. The CDR3 loop reads CASSDPANYGYTF. CDR3 bases: TGTGCCAGCAGTGATCCAGCTAACTATGGCTACACCTTC.